This TCR beta chain was documented in a study of shared clonotypes between healthy human individuals. The data were produced by immunoSEQ multiplex PCR, yet TCRdb's version contains in-frame clones alone and is incomplete. The sample lists around 1,000,000 clones; approximately 77% were seen once. The CDR3 is made up of 12 amino acids. Trimming stripped 1 base from V and 6 bases from J, with 8 bases between. Looked up from germline, CDR1 is SGHNT and CDR2 is YYREEE (reference sequence). The chain couples TRBV5-4 to TRBJ2-7; possible D gene TRBD2, 5 bases. The TCR originated in a man younger than 35 in good health. Some clones in this sample may be carry-over from other donors' samples. Sequencing used memory CD4+ T cells from PBMCs. Subset denoted: CD45RA-negative fraction. The CDR3 nucleotides are TGTGCCAGCAGCTTGCCCGGACTCGAGCAGTACTTC. Translating it yields CASSLPGLEQYF.